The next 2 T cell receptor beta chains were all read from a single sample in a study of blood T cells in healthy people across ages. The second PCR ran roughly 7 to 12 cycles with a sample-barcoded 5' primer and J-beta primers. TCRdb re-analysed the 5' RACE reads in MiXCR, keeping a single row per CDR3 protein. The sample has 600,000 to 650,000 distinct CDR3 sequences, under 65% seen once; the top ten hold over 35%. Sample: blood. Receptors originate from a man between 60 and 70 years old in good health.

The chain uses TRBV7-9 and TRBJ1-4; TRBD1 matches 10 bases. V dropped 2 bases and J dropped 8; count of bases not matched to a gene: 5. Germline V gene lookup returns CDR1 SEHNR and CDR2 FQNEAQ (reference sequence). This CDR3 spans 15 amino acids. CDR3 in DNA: TGTGCCAGCAGCTTACCGACAGGGGGCGGGGAAAAACTGTTTTTT. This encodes CASSLPTGGGEKLFF.

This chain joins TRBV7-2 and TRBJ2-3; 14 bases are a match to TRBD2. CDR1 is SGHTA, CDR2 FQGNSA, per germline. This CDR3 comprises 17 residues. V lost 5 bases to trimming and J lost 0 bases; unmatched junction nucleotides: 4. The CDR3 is CASSRTSGGHSTDTQYF. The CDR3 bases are TGTGCCAGCAGCCGGACTAGCGGGGGGCATAGCACAGATACGCAGTATTTT.